Listed below are T cell receptor beta chains from one sample, sequenced in a study of CD8 T cells in ankylosing spondylitis. TCRdb redid the calling of the 5' RACE reads with MiXCR, one entry per CDR3 protein. The sample lists a few hundred thousand distinct CDR3 sequences, about a sixth occurring once. Source material: blood, either unsorted or a sorted T cell fraction (not recorded which). Every receptor here comes from a male donor with ankylosing spondylitis. CDR3s include the opening cysteine and the closing phenylalanine or tryptophan. The order of the fields is CDR3 protein, CDR3 DNA, V gene, D gene, clone size, J gene. The D gene is left open where the match is weak. Clone size is stated in some rows and not others, as once, few, many or a class when expanded.

CDR3aa: CASSLQGQGRVTEAFF
CDR3nt: TGTGCCAGCAGTTTACAGGGACAGGGAAGGGTCACTGAAGCTTTCTTT
v_gene: TRBV27
d_gene: TRBD1
abundance: few
j_gene: TRBJ1-1

CDR3aa: CASSLGGGMYNEQFF
CDR3nt: TGCGCCAGCAGCTTGGGAGGGGGGATGTACAATGAGCAGTTCTTC
v_gene: TRBV5-1
d_gene: NA
abundance: few
j_gene: TRBJ2-1

CDR3aa: CASSLGLGIWSGNTIYF
CDR3nt: TGTGCCAGCAGCTTGGGTTTGGGGATTTGGTCTGGAAACACCATATATTTT
v_gene: TRBV5-5
d_gene: NA
abundance: NA
j_gene: TRBJ1-3

CDR3aa: CASSPQGGGNQPQHF
CDR3nt: TGCGCCAGCAGCCCACAGGGCGGGGGTAATCAGCCCCAGCATTTT
v_gene: TRBV4-3
d_gene: NA
abundance: NA
j_gene: TRBJ1-5

CDR3aa: CASTLLGPSGVKGYTF
CDR3nt: TGTGCCAGCACCCTTCTGGGACCCTCCGGGGTAAAAGGCTACACCTTC
v_gene: TRBV12-3/TRBV12-4
d_gene: NA
abundance: NA
j_gene: TRBJ1-2

CDR3aa: CSARPPQDTGELFF
CDR3nt: TGCAGTGCTAGGCCTCCCCAAGACACCGGGGAGCTGTTTTTT
v_gene: TRBV20-1
d_gene: NA
abundance: NA
j_gene: TRBJ2-2

CDR3aa: CSARDLSGRQNTGELFF
CDR3nt: TGCAGTGCTAGAGATTTGAGCGGGAGGCAGAACACCGGGGAGCTGTTTTTT
v_gene: TRBV20-1
d_gene: TRBD2
abundance: NA
j_gene: TRBJ2-2

CDR3aa: CATRTGGVGYTF
CDR3nt: TGTGCCACCCGGACAGGGGGCGTTGGCTACACCTTC
v_gene: TRBV7-9
d_gene: TRBD1
abundance: NA
j_gene: TRBJ1-2

CDR3aa: CASSQELAGSLAKNIQYF
CDR3nt: TGCGCCAGCAGCCAAGAGCTAGCGGGGTCACTAGCCAAAAACATTCAGTACTTC
v_gene: TRBV4-3
d_gene: TRBD2
abundance: NA
j_gene: TRBJ2-4

CDR3aa: CASSVGQGPSYEQYF
CDR3nt: TGTGCCAGCAGTGTGGGACAGGGACCATCCTACGAGCAGTACTTC
v_gene: TRBV6-1
d_gene: TRBD1
abundance: NA
j_gene: TRBJ2-7

CDR3aa: CASSRKGMNTEAFF
CDR3nt: TGTGCCAGCAGCCGTAAGGGTATGAACACTGAAGCTTTCTTT
v_gene: TRBV3-1
d_gene: NA
abundance: few
j_gene: TRBJ1-1

CDR3aa: CSARGVEEKLFF
CDR3nt: TGCAGTGCTAGAGGGGTAGAGGAAAAACTGTTTTTT
v_gene: TRBV20-1
d_gene: NA
abundance: few
j_gene: TRBJ1-4

CDR3aa: CSARDFRDFNTEAFF
CDR3nt: TGCAGTGCTAGAGATTTTAGGGACTTTAACACTGAAGCTTTCTTT
v_gene: TRBV20-1
d_gene: NA
abundance: NA
j_gene: TRBJ1-1

CDR3aa: CASSFVQGGRGELFF
CDR3nt: TGTGCCAGCAGTTTTGTCCAAGGAGGGCGCGGGGAGCTGTTTTTT
v_gene: TRBV12-3/TRBV12-4
d_gene: NA
abundance: few
j_gene: TRBJ2-2

CDR3aa: CAISEQQASAEAFF
CDR3nt: TGTGCCATCAGTGAGCAACAGGCAAGCGCTGAAGCTTTCTTT
v_gene: TRBV10-3
d_gene: NA
abundance: NA
j_gene: TRBJ1-1

CDR3aa: CASSFGLGAYEQYF
CDR3nt: TGTGCCAGCAGCTTCGGGCTGGGAGCCTACGAGCAGTACTTC
v_gene: TRBV5-5
d_gene: NA
abundance: few
j_gene: TRBJ2-7

CDR3aa: CASRDRATGNTIYF
CDR3nt: TGCGCCAGCAGAGACAGAGCTACTGGAAACACCATATATTTT
v_gene: TRBV5-1
d_gene: NA
abundance: NA
j_gene: TRBJ1-3

CDR3aa: CASSPPGNTIYF
CDR3nt: TGTGCCAGCAGCCCCCCAGGGAACACCATATATTTT
v_gene: TRBV7-9
d_gene: NA
abundance: NA
j_gene: TRBJ1-3